This T cell receptor (beta chain) stems from a study of blood T cell repertoires in COVID-19. This table comes from immunoSEQ multiplex PCR, and its TCRdb copy is limited to in-frame clones, with some not included. The sample consists of 350,000 to 450,000 clones, more than 85% of them appearing once. Trimming stripped 5 bases from V and 7 bases from J, with 23 bases between. The CDR3 covers 15 residues. The germline V gene encodes CDR1 GTSNPN and CDR2 SVGIG (reference sequence). The sequenced material came from PBMCs or T cells enriched from blood (not recorded which). The V call is TRBV30, the J call TRBJ1-1; no definite D call. This TCR came from a woman between 40 and 50 years old who had been exposed to COVID-19. CDR3 amino acids: CAWSDGLPPLVEAFF. The CDR3, as DNA: TGTGCCTGGTCTGACGGCCTTCCCCCACTAGTTGAAGCTTTCTTT.